The T cell receptor (beta chain) described here comes from a study of blood T cell repertoires in COVID-19. Background on the study: The United States, Italy and Spain provided the acute and convalescent COVID-19 samples. Sample material is recorded as cDNA or gDNA derived from T cells, B-cell-depleted T cells, or PBMCs.

V was trimmed by 4 bases and J by 2 bases, leaving 9 bases between them. This CDR3 comprises 13 residues. CDR1 is LGHDT, CDR2 YNNKEL, per germline (reference sequence). In the source study's methods: It was from reference gene primer amplification that nucleated cell counts were estimated. TCRdb's table, derived via immunoSEQ multiplex PCR, lists solely in-frame clones and lacks some. V and J calls and clone size follow that table, whereas D and trimming were derived from the DNA. The table shows approximately 140,000 clones, with about 85% occurring only once. The sample was peripheral blood. The chain couples TRBV3-1 (or the pseudogene TRBV3-2) to TRBJ2-7; D is undetermined. This sequence was found in a human donor in a cohort sampled during active COVID-19. The CDR3 protein is CASSPPGTYEQYF. In DNA form, the CDR3 reads TGTGCCAGCAGCCCCCCAGGTACCTACGAGCAGTACTTC.